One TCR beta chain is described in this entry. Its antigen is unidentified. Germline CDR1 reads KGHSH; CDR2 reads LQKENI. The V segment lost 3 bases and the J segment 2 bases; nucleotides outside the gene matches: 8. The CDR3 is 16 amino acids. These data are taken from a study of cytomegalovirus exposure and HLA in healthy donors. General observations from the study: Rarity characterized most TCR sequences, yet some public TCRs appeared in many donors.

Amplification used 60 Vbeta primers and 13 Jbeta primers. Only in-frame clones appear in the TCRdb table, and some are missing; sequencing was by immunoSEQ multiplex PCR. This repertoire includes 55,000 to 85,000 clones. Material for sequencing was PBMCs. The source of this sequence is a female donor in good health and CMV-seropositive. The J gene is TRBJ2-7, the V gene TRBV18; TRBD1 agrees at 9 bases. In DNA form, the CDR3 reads TGTGCCAGCTCACCTCCAGGGACAGGGAGGGCCTACGAGCAGTACTTC. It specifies CASSPPGTGRAYEQYF.